This TCR beta chain was identified in a study of cytomegalovirus exposure and HLA in healthy donors. Findings and caveats of the study: Later analysis showed TCR association rates varying by HLA locus, highest for DRB1 and lowest for HLA-C. The study designated fewer than 200 TCR beta chains cytomegalovirus-associated. Accurate prediction of HLA-A and HLA-B alleles (for most subjects) was reportedly achieved from TCR beta sequences. A previous analysis found most TCR beta V segments productive roughly 87% or roughly 30% of the time.

As to this clone: Antigen: not known.

PCR primers comprised 60 Vbeta and 13 Jbeta primers. The protocol was immunoSEQ multiplex PCR, while the TCRdb copy is restricted to in-frame clones and leaves out a portion. The data hold 60,000 to 90,000 clones, with 84% observed a single time. Trimming took 6 bases from V and 7 from J; bases not matched to a gene: 11. The length of the CDR3 is 15 residues. In germline, CDR1 is SEHNR, CDR2 FQNEAQ (reference sequence). This TCR came from a man between 70 and 80 years old in good health and CMV-seropositive. This chain joins TRBV7-9 and TRBJ1-4, with 7 bases matching TRBD1. Material for sequencing was PBMCs. The CDR3 here is CASSRATRDSEKLFF. The CDR3 nucleotides are TGTGCCAGCAGTCGGGCCACCCGGGACAGTGAAAAACTGTTTTTT. The whole variable domain, filled in from reference TRBV7-9 and TRBJ1-4, reads DTGVSQNPRHKITKRGQNVTFRCDPISEHNRLYWYRQTLGQGPEFLTYFQNEAQLEKSRLLSDRFSAERPKGSFSTLEIQRTEQGDSAMYLCASSRATRDSEKLFFGSGTQLSVL.